This T cell receptor beta chain was sequenced for a study of cytomegalovirus exposure and HLA in healthy donors. Overall study results and limits: The dataset shows that most TCR sequences were rare, while some public TCRs occurred in many donors. Common viral pathogens seemed to be connected with several of the most significant clusters, according to a later analysis. A later analysis showed TCR association rates differing by HLA locus, peaking at DRB1 and lowest at HLA-C.

Germline V gene lookup returns CDR1 LGHNA and CDR2 YNFKEQ. The CDR3 is 12 residues long. Trimming removed 6 bases from V and 4 bases from J, with 7 bases in between. Primers: 60 Vbeta forward and 13 Jbeta reverse. Authors' methods: In a later analysis, of tens of millions of unique beta chains, approximately 10 million appeared in at least two donors. Assay used: immunoSEQ multiplex PCR; TCRdb lists only in-frame clones, some missing. The D gene and trimming were derived from the DNA, and the V and J assignments and clone size from that table. There are 100,000 to 150,000 clones in the sample; more than 65% occur only once, and roughly an eighth lies in the top ten. This clone was counted once. The target antigen is unknown.

This TCR was sampled from a woman aged 55-70 years in good health and CMV-seropositive. Sequences were obtained from PBMCs. The chain combines TRBV4-2 with TRBJ1-3, with D hard to call. Written as DNA, the CDR3 is TGTGCCAGCAGGAACACCGGAAACACCATATATTTT. This codes for CASRNTGNTIYF.